This is a list of T cell receptor beta chains from one sample in a study of CXCR3-negative and CXCR3-positive naive CD8 T cells. TCRdb reprocessed the 5' RACE reads; each CDR3 protein has one entry and no DNA is given. The sample data list roughly 120,000 distinct CDR3 sequences. Sequenced: naive CXCR3+ CD8+ T cells from blood. These receptors all come from a human donor in good health. Some clones in this sample may be carry-over from other donors' samples. Each CDR3 is given with its conserved first and last residue.

v_gene,j_gene,CDR3aa
TRBV4-3,TRBJ1-3,CASSQDITRVSGNTIYF
TRBV7-2,TRBJ1-2,CASSSGAGASGYGYTF
TRBV2,TRBJ2-3,CASSEAGQLTDTQYF
TRBV7-6,TRBJ2-7,CASSPTSGTSYEQYF
TRBV19,TRBJ1-1,CASSPRTDNTEAFF
TRBV28,TRBJ1-5,CASNDLDRRIFGNQPQHF
TRBV6-1,TRBJ2-1,CASTDPAKLSYNEQFF
TRBV7-3,TRBJ2-3,CASSLSGSSGDTQYF
TRBV11-2,TRBJ2-1,CASSLEASGRVGNEQFF
TRBV12-3/TRBV12-4,TRBJ2-1,CASARLAGGNEQFF